This T cell receptor (beta chain) was found in a study of cytomegalovirus exposure and HLA in healthy donors. Study information: Genotyping of nearly 400 donors showed that about 84% belonged to the Caucasian-associated ancestry cluster. Findings and limits, study-wide: Later on, a genetic analysis was performed. It linked a missense variant in DCLRE1C with V- and J-gene trimming of TCR beta. Common viral pathogens seemed to be connected with several of the most significant clusters, according to a later analysis.

The PCR contained 60 Vbeta and 13 Jbeta primers. The protocol was immunoSEQ multiplex PCR, while the TCRdb copy is restricted to in-frame clones and leaves out a portion. The sample carries roughly 130,000 clones, more than 60% recorded once. A word on this clone: As yet, its antigen is unknown.

J lost 6 bases, V lost 7 bases, and 9 bases had no gene match. The CDR3 sequence is 14 residues long. CDR1 is SGHDT and CDR2 is YYEEEE in the germline V gene. Sequencing was done on a sample of PBMCs. The rearrangement uses TRBV5-6 and TRBJ2-3, with TRBD1 matching over 9 bases. The receptor comes from a woman aged 50 to 60 in good health and CMV-seropositive. CDR3 coding DNA: TGTGCCAGCGTCCCGGGACAGGGAAGGGATACGCAGTATTTT. Protein sequence: CASVPGQGRDTQYF.